This is a list of T cell receptor beta chains from one sample in a study of radiotherapy plus CTLA-4 blockade in lung cancer. The data were produced by immunoSEQ multiplex PCR, yet TCRdb's version contains in-frame clones alone and is incomplete. The table has around 77,000 clones, roughly 74% seen once; the top ten hold more than 8%. The input for sequencing was peripheral blood, taken from a patient treated with radiotherapy plus ipilimumab. The source is a human donor with non-small cell lung cancer whose response to radiotherapy plus ipilimumab could not be evaluated. The CDR3 runs from the conserved cysteine through the conserved F or W. Fields, in order: CDR3 protein, CDR3 DNA, D gene, V gene, J gene, clone size. D genes are given only for firm matches. The listing skips clone size in some rows; elsewhere it reads once, few, many or a size class.

cdr3_aa: CASGLPLGLGEKLFF
cdr3_nt: TGTGCCAGCGGGCTTCCTTTGGGTTTAGGAGAAAAACTGTTTTTT
d_call: .
v_call: TRBV28
j_call: TRBJ1-4
clone_size: medium-sized

cdr3_aa: CASSVLAGYTDTQYF
cdr3_nt: TGTGCCAGCAGTGTCCTAGCGGGGTACACAGATACGCAGTATTTT
d_call: TRBD2
v_call: TRBV6-1
j_call: TRBJ2-3
clone_size: few

cdr3_aa: CASSLRSGVGAEQYF
cdr3_nt: TGTGCCAGCAGCTTAAGGTCAGGGGTTGGGGCCGAGCAGTACTTC
d_call: .
v_call: TRBV7-9
j_call: TRBJ2-7
clone_size: few

cdr3_aa: CASSTHSTGDTEAFF
cdr3_nt: TGTGCCAGTAGTACTCACTCGACAGGGGACACTGAAGCTTTCTTT
d_call: TRBD1
v_call: TRBV19
j_call: TRBJ1-1
clone_size: few

cdr3_aa: CASIGLTSWGETQYF
cdr3_nt: TGTGCCAGCATCGGGTTGACTAGCTGGGGAGAGACCCAGTACTTC
d_call: TRBD2
v_call: TRBV2
j_call: TRBJ2-5
clone_size: .

cdr3_aa: CASSLEPGQNSYNEQFF
cdr3_nt: TGCGCCAGCAGCTTGGAGCCAGGACAGAATTCTTACAATGAGCAGTTCTTC
d_call: .
v_call: TRBV5-1
j_call: TRBJ2-1
clone_size: .

cdr3_aa: CASSQGREWTDTQYF
cdr3_nt: TGCGCCAGCAGCCAAGGGAGGGAGTGGACAGATACGCAGTATTTT
d_call: .
v_call: TRBV4-3
j_call: TRBJ2-3
clone_size: once

cdr3_aa: CASSLSTGDSPLHF
cdr3_nt: TGCGCCAGCAGCTTGAGTACAGGGGATTCACCCCTCCACTTT
d_call: TRBD1
v_call: TRBV5-1
j_call: TRBJ1-6
clone_size: .

cdr3_aa: CASSILPGDEPYEQYF
cdr3_nt: TGTGCCAGTAGTATATTACCAGGGGATGAGCCCTACGAGCAGTACTTC
d_call: .
v_call: TRBV19
j_call: TRBJ2-7
clone_size: few

cdr3_aa: CASNGQLSYEQYF
cdr3_nt: TGTGCCAGCAATGGACAGCTTTCCTACGAGCAGTACTTC
d_call: .
v_call: TRBV2
j_call: TRBJ2-7
clone_size: .

cdr3_aa: CASSSGPSGNTIYF
cdr3_nt: TGCGCCAGCAGCTCCGGTCCCTCTGGAAACACCATATATTTT
d_call: .
v_call: TRBV5-1
j_call: TRBJ1-3
clone_size: .

cdr3_aa: CASRITSGVSYEQYF
cdr3_nt: TGCGCCAGCAGAATTACTAGCGGGGTCTCCTACGAGCAGTACTTC
d_call: TRBD2
v_call: TRBV5-1
j_call: TRBJ2-7
clone_size: .

cdr3_aa: CASSFGTEAFF
cdr3_nt: TGTGCCAGCAGCTTCGGGACTGAAGCTTTCTTT
d_call: .
v_call: TRBV7-9
j_call: TRBJ1-1
clone_size: .

cdr3_aa: CAGSPGGSSTDTQYF
cdr3_nt: TGTGCCGGCAGCCCAGGGGGTTCTAGCACAGATACGCAGTATTTT
d_call: TRBD1
v_call: TRBV5-4
j_call: TRBJ2-3
clone_size: .

cdr3_aa: CASLPGTGGPQRYGYTF
cdr3_nt: TGTGCCAGCCTCCCCGGGACAGGGGGACCTCAGCGGTATGGCTACACCTTC
d_call: TRBD1
v_call: TRBV25-1
j_call: TRBJ1-2
clone_size: once

cdr3_aa: CASSYAGGEAFF
cdr3_nt: TGTGCCAGCAGTTACGCAGGGGGTGAAGCTTTCTTT
d_call: TRBD1
v_call: TRBV6-5
j_call: TRBJ1-1
clone_size: .

cdr3_aa: CASSLGAFNTEAFF
cdr3_nt: TGCGCCAGCAGCTTGGGGGCCTTCAACACTGAAGCTTTCTTT
d_call: .
v_call: TRBV5-1
j_call: TRBJ1-1
clone_size: .

cdr3_aa: CASSLLGQAREKLFF
cdr3_nt: TGTGCCAGCAGCTTACTGGGACAGGCACGCGAAAAACTGTTTTTT
d_call: TRBD1
v_call: TRBV11-3
j_call: TRBJ1-4
clone_size: .

cdr3_aa: CASSPGHSNTGELFF
cdr3_nt: TGCGCCAGCAGTCCGGGACACAGTAACACCGGGGAGCTGTTTTTT
d_call: .
v_call: TRBV5-1
j_call: TRBJ2-2
clone_size: .

cdr3_aa: CSVSLDGLRLGYTF
cdr3_nt: TGCAGCGTTTCTCTCGACGGCCTCAGGTTGGGCTACACCTTC
d_call: .
v_call: TRBV29-1
j_call: TRBJ1-2
clone_size: .

cdr3_aa: CASMEQGVTDTQYF
cdr3_nt: TGTGCCAGTATGGAACAGGGAGTTACAGATACGCAGTATTTT
d_call: .
v_call: TRBV19
j_call: TRBJ2-3
clone_size: .

cdr3_aa: CASSKQGVDTEAFF
cdr3_nt: TGCGCCAGCAGCAAACAGGGCGTCGACACTGAAGCTTTCTTT
d_call: .
v_call: TRBV5-1
j_call: TRBJ1-1
clone_size: .

cdr3_aa: CASSQTSTEAFF
cdr3_nt: TGTGCCAGCAGCCAGACTAGCACTGAAGCTTTCTTT
d_call: .
v_call: TRBV11-2
j_call: TRBJ1-1
clone_size: once

cdr3_aa: CASSSSGGPVDEQFF
cdr3_nt: TGCGCCAGCAGCTCCTCGGGAGGGCCGGTCGATGAGCAGTTCTTC
d_call: TRBD2
v_call: TRBV5-1
j_call: TRBJ2-1
clone_size: .

cdr3_aa: CASSLRGGQFF
cdr3_nt: TGTGCCAGCAGCTTACGGGGGGGCCAGTTCTTC
d_call: TRBD2
v_call: TRBV7-2
j_call: TRBJ2-1
clone_size: .

cdr3_aa: CAWSVLSSPLHF
cdr3_nt: TGTGCCTGGAGTGTACTTAGTTCACCCCTCCACTTT
d_call: .
v_call: TRBV30
j_call: TRBJ1-6
clone_size: once

cdr3_aa: CASSPLYRRTDTEAFF
cdr3_nt: TGTGCCAGCAGCCCGCTGTATCGGAGGACGGACACTGAAGCTTTCTTT
d_call: .
v_call: TRBV11-1
j_call: TRBJ1-1
clone_size: .

cdr3_aa: CASSVGDRVLIEQFF
cdr3_nt: TGTGCCAGCAGCGTAGGGGACAGGGTTTTAATTGAGCAGTTCTTC
d_call: TRBD1
v_call: TRBV9
j_call: TRBJ2-1
clone_size: .

cdr3_aa: CASSESTGYGSSYNEQFF
cdr3_nt: TGCGCCAGCAGTGAGTCGACAGGCTACGGCAGCTCCTACAATGAGCAGTTCTTC
d_call: .
v_call: TRBV10-1
j_call: TRBJ2-1
clone_size: .

cdr3_aa: CASSPFADTYEQYF
cdr3_nt: TGTGCCAGCAGTCCATTTGCGGACACCTACGAGCAGTACTTC
d_call: .
v_call: TRBV27
j_call: TRBJ2-7
clone_size: .

cdr3_aa: CASSTLGGVGNTIYF
cdr3_nt: TGTGCCAGCAGCACCCTGGGCGGGGTTGGAAACACCATATATTTT
d_call: .
v_call: TRBV9
j_call: TRBJ1-3
clone_size: medium-sized

cdr3_aa: CAWSVLGQDYGYTF
cdr3_nt: TGTGCCTGGAGTGTACTGGGTCAGGACTATGGCTACACCTTC
d_call: .
v_call: TRBV30
j_call: TRBJ1-2
clone_size: once

cdr3_aa: CASSGGTGRGNTIYF
cdr3_nt: TGTGCCAGCAGCGGAGGGACAGGTCGCGGAAACACCATATATTTT
d_call: TRBD1
v_call: TRBV9
j_call: TRBJ1-3
clone_size: .